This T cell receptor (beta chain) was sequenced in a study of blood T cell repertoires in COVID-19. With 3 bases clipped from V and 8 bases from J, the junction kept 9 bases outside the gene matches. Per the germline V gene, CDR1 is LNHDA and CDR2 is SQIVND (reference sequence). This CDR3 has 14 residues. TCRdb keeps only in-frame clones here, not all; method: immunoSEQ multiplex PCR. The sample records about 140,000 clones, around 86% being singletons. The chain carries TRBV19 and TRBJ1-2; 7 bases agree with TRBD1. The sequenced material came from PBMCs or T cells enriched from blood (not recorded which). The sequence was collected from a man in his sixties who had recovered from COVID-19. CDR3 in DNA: TGTGCCAGTAGTATCCAGGGGGGCCTCGGAGGCTACACCTTC. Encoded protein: CASSIQGGLGGYTF.